One and the same sample provided the 24 T cell receptor beta chains below, sequenced in a study of monozygotic twins with inflammatory bowel disease. TCRdb derives one entry per CDR3 protein from the 5' RACE reads, leaving out DNA. The sample has around 450,000 distinct CDR3 sequences. The specimen was blood. The receptor set was obtained from a human donor with ulcerative colitis or Crohn's disease, or a healthy co-twin of an affected twin (not recorded which).

This rearrangement joins TRBV7-3 to TRBJ2-5. Germline CDR1 reads SGHTA; CDR2 reads FQGTGA. The length of the CDR3 is 13 residues. CDR3 sequence: CASSLARQETQYF.

The CDR3 spells CASSPRVNTEAFF. The chain is built from TRBV7-2 and TRBJ1-1. In germline, CDR1 is SGHTA, CDR2 FQGNSA. This CDR3 is 13 amino acids long.

The chain recombines TRBV15 with TRBJ2-3; TCRdb lists TRBD2, though no DNA is available to test this call. This CDR3 is built from 17 residues. Germline V gives CDR1 LNHNV, CDR2 YYDKDF (reference sequence). The CDR3 loop is CATSSGYSSGSTDTQYF.

V gene TRBV28 combines with J gene TRBJ1-5. Germline V gene sequence: CDR1 MDHEN, CDR2 SYDVKM. The CDR3 is 17 amino acids. CDR3: CASSPLRVGAFKEPQHF.

CDR3 region: CSVLGFSNTGELFF. The chain carries TRBV29-1 and TRBJ2-2. CDR3 size: 14 residues. The germline gives CDR1 SQVTM, CDR2 ANQGSEA.

The chain has TRBV4-3 and TRBJ2-5. The CDR3 sequence is 13 residues long. Germline V gene sequence: CDR1 LGHNA, CDR2 YSLEER. This chain's CDR3 is CASSQDPRETQYF.

J is TRBJ1-2 and V is TRBV19; TCRdb outputs TRBD1, but without DNA this stays unchecked. CDR3 length: 15 amino acids. CDR1 and CDR2 (germline): LNHDA, SQIVND (reference sequence). CDR3 sequence reads: CASSINPPDREGYTF.

The rearrangement joins TRBV7-2 to TRBJ2-1; the D gene TCRdb calls, TRBD1, cannot be checked with no DNA. The V gene's germline CDR1 is SGHTA and CDR2 FQGNSA. The CDR3 runs to 17 residues. Here the CDR3 reads CASSSRQGASSYNEQFF.

The CDR3 spells CSANQGNNNSPLHF. This rearrangement joins TRBV20-1 to TRBJ1-6; the TRBD1 assignment by TCRdb is unverifiable without DNA. Germline CDR1 and CDR2: DFQATT and SNEGSKA (reference sequence). The CDR3 is made up of 14 amino acids.

The gene calls are TRBV5-1 and TRBJ2-1; no DNA is available, so the TRBD1 call from TCRdb remains unchecked. This CDR3 region has 15 residues. Germline values: CDR1 SGHRS, CDR2 YFSETQ. The CDR3 sequence is CASSPEGGVYNEQFF.

The chain has TRBV19 and TRBJ1-3. The germline V gene encodes CDR1 LNHDA and CDR2 SQIVND (reference sequence). This CDR3 contains 15 residues. CDR3 sequence reads: CASRAGSSSGNTIYF.

V gene TRBV7-2 combines with J gene TRBJ2-7; the TCRdb call, TRBD1, lacks DNA for checking. The CDR3 covers 13 residues. Germline V gene sequence: CDR1 SGHTA, CDR2 FQGNSA. The CDR3 reads CASSLGRDYEQYF.

The rearrangement uses TRBV14 and TRBJ2-7; checking the TCRdb D call of TRBD1 is not possible without DNA. Germline V gene lookup returns CDR1 SGHDN and CDR2 FVKESK. This CDR3 has 12 residues. This CDR3 is CASSPDRDEQHF.

The chain uses TRBV10-3 and TRBJ2-5; TCRdb selects TRBD2, and the lack of DNA leaves this call unchecked. The CDR3 is 13 residues long. Germline V gives CDR1 ENHRY, CDR2 SYGVKD. The CDR3 sequence is CATSAGLGETQYF.

V gene TRBV7-8 combines with J gene TRBJ2-7. Germline values: CDR1 SGHVS, CDR2 FQNEAQ. CDR3 length: 12 residues. CDR3 sequence: CASSPHSYEQYF.

The rearrangement links TRBV28 to TRBJ2-3; TCRdb picks TRBD2, but there is no DNA to check that call. The length of the CDR3 is 15 residues. Germline-derived CDR1 and CDR2 are MDHEN and SYDVKM. The CDR3 spells CASSYSGTSVLTQYF.

The V and J genes are TRBV6-1 and TRBJ1-4; TCRdb selects TRBD1, and the lack of DNA leaves this call unchecked. CDR3 length: 15 amino acids. Germline assignment: CDR1 MNHNS and CDR2 SASEGT. The CDR3 reads CASSEPGTGNEKLFF.

The chain carries TRBV28 and TRBJ1-4; TCRdb's D call, TRBD1, is unchecked because there is no DNA. This CDR3 has 14 residues. CDR1 is MDHEN and CDR2 is SYDVKM in the germline V gene. CDR3 sequence reads: CASSNGQTNEKLFF.

The rearrangement links TRBV4-1 to TRBJ2-5; the TCRdb D gene call, TRBD1, has no DNA to confirm it. This CDR3 is 12 amino acids long. CDR1 MGHRA and CDR2 YSYEKL come from the germline V gene. The CDR3: CASSRGEGTQYF.

This chain joins TRBV6-5 and TRBJ2-3. CDR3 length equals 12 residues. In germline, CDR1 is MNHEY, CDR2 SVGAGI. The CDR3 sequence: CASTSAVDTQYF.

The chain uses TRBV6-5 and TRBJ2-5; TCRdb's D call of TRBD2 is untestable without DNA. CDR1 is MNHEY, CDR2 SVGAGI, per germline. This CDR3 is 15 amino acids long. The CDR3 sequence: CASSWSSGLQETQYF.

The rearrangement joins TRBV20-1 to TRBJ2-5. This CDR3 has 12 amino acids. CDR1 is DFQATT and CDR2 is SNEGSKA in the germline V gene (reference sequence). This chain's CDR3 is CSATYGEETQYF.

This chain links TRBV6-6 with TRBJ1-1. The CDR3 spans 14 residues. Germline CDR1 is MNHNY and CDR2 is SVGAGI (reference sequence). CDR3 sequence: CASSYGNFNTEAFF.

The rearrangement uses TRBV20-1 and TRBJ2-7; TCRdb designates TRBD1, a call that cannot be tested without DNA. Germline CDR1 reads DFQATT; CDR2 reads SNEGSKA (reference sequence). The CDR3 covers 15 residues. Here the CDR3 reads CSVRLITGSSYEQYF.